This T cell receptor (beta chain) was found in a study of cytomegalovirus exposure and HLA in healthy donors. Whole-study context: Drawn from HLA-typed donors, approximately 85 million unique TCRs were held in an early data release.

Both 60 Vbeta primers and 13 Jbeta primers went into the PCR. Only in-frame clones appear in the TCRdb table, and some are missing; sequencing was by immunoSEQ multiplex PCR. Here the sample spans 70,000 to 80,000 clones, around 82% being singletons. Overall study findings and caveats: Reportedly, fewer N-insertions than the 666-donor mean appeared in an Asian-associated ancestry cluster in a later analysis.

For this clone: Its antigen is as yet unknown.

The length of the CDR3 is 11 residues. V lost 4 bases and J 7 bases, leaving 7 bases between the germline ends. Germline CDR1 is GTSNPN and CDR2 is SVGIG (reference sequence). Donors were ostensibly healthy at sampling, although undocumented immune exposures were probable. Sequencing was performed on PBMCs. The clonotype was recovered from a man younger than 35 in good health and CMV-seronegative. V usage is TRBV30 and J usage is TRBJ2-2; D is unclear. This CDR3 is CAWNKVGELFF. The CDR3 region has the DNA TGTGCCTGGAACAAAGTCGGGGAGCTGTTTTTT.